A single sample gave rise to the 7 T cell receptor beta chains below, sequenced in a study of Ad26.COV2.S vaccination and SARS-CoV-2 variants. Treatment given: about 20 received Ad26.COV2.S at low or high dose, single or two shots; five or six received placebo; per-sample allocation not given. Samples analyzed were those drawn on day 63 after the first vaccine or placebo injection. The assay was immunoSEQ multiplex PCR, and TCRdb's table has in-frame clones only and misses some. The table has some 290,000 clones, 85% seen once. Sequencing was performed on peripheral blood, taken in a trial of Ad26.COV2.S vaccine versus placebo. These receptors were taken from a person aged 18 to 65 who received the Ad26.COV2.S COVID-19 vaccine or a placebo.

V usage is TRBV24-1 and J usage is TRBJ1-5; D ambiguous. Germline V gives CDR1 KGHDR, CDR2 SFDVKD. Deletions cut 2 bases from V and 5 bases from J, with 3 bases between. This CDR3 contains 12 residues. CDR3 loop: CATSDWDQPQHF. Written as DNA, the CDR3 is TGTGCCACCAGTGATTGGGATCAGCCCCAGCATTTT.

The CDR3 nucleotides are TGTGCCAGCAGCTTCGGGGATTCAACTAATGAAAAACTGTTTTTT. Translation gives CASSFGDSTNEKLFF. J is TRBJ1-4 and V is TRBV5-5; D remains ambiguous. The germline V gene has CDR1 SGHKS and CDR2 YYEKEE (reference sequence). The CDR3 runs 15 residues. Trimming left V 2 bases short and J 0 bases short, with 8 bases between. The full variable domain, in which reference TRBV5-5 and TRBJ1-4 provide the parts outside the CDR3, is DAGVTQSPTHLIKTRGQQVTLRCSPISGHKSVSWYQQVLGQGPQFIFQYYEKEERGRGNFPDRFSARQFPNYSSELNVNALLLGDSALYLCASSFGDSTNEKLFFGSGTQLSVL.

The chain couples TRBV19 to TRBJ2-7; 8 bases map to TRBD2. The V and J ends lost 3 bases and 3 bases, in that order; junction bases with no gene match: 7. The length of the CDR3 is 15 residues. Germline V gene sequence: CDR1 LNHDA, CDR2 SQIVND (reference sequence). In DNA, the CDR3 is TGTGCCAGTAGTATCGAGACTAGCGCATACTACGAGCAGTACTTC. Translating it yields CASSIETSAYYEQYF. Full variable domain (rest looked up from reference TRBV19 and TRBJ2-7): DGGITQSPKYLFRKEGQNVTLSCEQNLNHDAMYWYRQDPGQGLRLIYYSQIVNDFQKGDIAEGYSVSREKKESFPLTVTSAQKNPTAFYLCASSIETSAYYEQYFGPGTRLTVT.

The rearrangement uses TRBV2 and TRBJ1-2; 7 positions agree with TRBD1. The CDR3 contains 14 residues. Germline lookup yields CDR1 SNHLY and CDR2 FYNNEI. V was pared by 5 bases and J by 5 bases, with 8 bases of the junction left unmatched. The CDR3 sequence: CASSFRDSYYGYTF. CDR3 in DNA: TGTGCCAGCAGTTTCCGGGACAGTTATTATGGCTACACCTTC.

The gene calls are TRBV19 and TRBJ1-5; weak D call: TRBD1 (5 bases). The CDR3 sequence is 15 residues long. V was pared by 10 bases and J by 6 bases, with 22 bases between. From germline, CDR1 is LNHDA and CDR2 SQIVND (reference sequence). CDR3 loop: CATYPEGRSGQPQHF. CDR3 DNA sequence: TGTGCCACTTACCCCGAGGGGAGGTCAGGTCAGCCCCAGCATTTT.

The gene calls are TRBV7-9 and TRBJ2-5; 9 bases match TRBD1. Germline assignment: CDR1 SEHNR and CDR2 FQNEAQ (reference sequence). There are 14 residues in the CDR3. Trimming removed 4 bases from V and 4 bases from J; junction bases left unmatched: 4. The CDR3 DNA is TGTGCCAGCAGCTGGGGACAGGGTTTAGAGACCCAGTACTTC. It translates to CASSWGQGLETQYF.

V usage is TRBV19 and J usage is TRBJ2-1, with 7 bases lining up with TRBD2. CDR3 size: 16 residues. After removal of 5 bases from V and 5 bases from J, the junction contained 12 bases not matched to a gene. CDR1 and CDR2 from the germline V gene are LNHDA and SQIVND (reference sequence). The CDR3 DNA reads as TGTGCCAGTAGTGGGGAGCGGGGAGGGGTAAACAATGAGCAGTTCTTC. It specifies CASSGERGGVNNEQFF.